This T cell receptor (beta chain) was captured by sequencing in a study of T-cell reconstitution after alpha-beta-depleted transplantation in children. The trim removed 3 bases at V and 12 bases at J, leaving 1 base unmatched. In germline, CDR1 is LNHDA, CDR2 SQIVND (reference sequence). The CDR3 spans 11 residues. Library preparation (for TCRbeta) was performed with unique molecular identifiers. TCRdb processed the PCR reads anew with MiXCR; each CDR3 protein has one entry. The data show about 260,000 distinct CDR3 sequences, around a tenth seen once. Study results and limitations: Newly generated T cells supplied most T-cell counts and diversity one year post-transplant. By about two months after transplant, alpha-beta T cells reportedly arose from several hundred graft clones that had expanded.

The sample holds many counts of this clonotype. Its antigen is as yet unknown. The rearrangement joins TRBV19 to TRBJ2-1, with 8 bases lining up with TRBD2. The sequenced sample was peripheral blood, obtained 180 days after TCRalphabeta/CD19-depleted stem cell transplant. This sequence originates from a male patient between 2 and 10 years old who had a stem cell transplant for chronic granulomatous disease, so the T cells may come from the graft donor. The CDR3 DNA sequence: TGTGCCAGTAGTATCGCGGGAGGGCAGTTCTTC. Its translation: CASSIAGGQFF.